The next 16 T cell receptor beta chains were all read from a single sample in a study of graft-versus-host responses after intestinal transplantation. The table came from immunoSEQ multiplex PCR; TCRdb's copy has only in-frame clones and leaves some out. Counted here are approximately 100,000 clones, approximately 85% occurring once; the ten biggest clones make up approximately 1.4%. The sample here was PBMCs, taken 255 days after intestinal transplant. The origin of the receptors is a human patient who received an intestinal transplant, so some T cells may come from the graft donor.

The CDR3 spells CSVTSRDTDTGELFF. In DNA, the CDR3 is TGCAGCGTTACCTCGCGGGACACGGACACCGGGGAGCTGTTTTTT. The rearrangement joins TRBV29-1 to TRBJ2-2, with D perhaps TRBD1 or TRBD2 (6 bases each). The germline V gene has CDR1 SQVTM and CDR2 ANQGSEA. Trimming left V 5 bases short and J 3 bases short, with 16 bases between. The CDR3 is 15 residues long.

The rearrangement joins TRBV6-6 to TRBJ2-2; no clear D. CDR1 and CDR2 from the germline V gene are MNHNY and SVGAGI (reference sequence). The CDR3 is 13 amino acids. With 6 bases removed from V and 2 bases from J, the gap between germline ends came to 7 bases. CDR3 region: CASRARNTGELFF. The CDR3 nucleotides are TGTGCCAGCAGGGCCAGAAACACCGGGGAGCTGTTTTTT.

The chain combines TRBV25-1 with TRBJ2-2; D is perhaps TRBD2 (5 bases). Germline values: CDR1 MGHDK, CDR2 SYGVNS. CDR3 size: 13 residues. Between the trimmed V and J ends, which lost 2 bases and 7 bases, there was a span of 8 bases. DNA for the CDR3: TGTGCCAGCAGTGAAGCGGGTAACGGGGAGCTGTTTTTT. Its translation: CASSEAGNGELFF. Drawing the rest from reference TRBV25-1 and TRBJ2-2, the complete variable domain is EADIYQTPRYLVIGTGKKITLECSQTMGHDKMYWYQQDPGMELHLIHYSYGVNSTEKGDLSSESTVSRIRTEHFPLTLESARPSHTSQYLCASSEAGNGELFFGEGSRLTVL.

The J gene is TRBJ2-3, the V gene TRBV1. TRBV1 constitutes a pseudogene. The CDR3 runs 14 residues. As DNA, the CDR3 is TGCACCAGCAGCCAAGCCAACCCACCTCCTACGCAGTATTTT. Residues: CTSSQANPPPTQYF.

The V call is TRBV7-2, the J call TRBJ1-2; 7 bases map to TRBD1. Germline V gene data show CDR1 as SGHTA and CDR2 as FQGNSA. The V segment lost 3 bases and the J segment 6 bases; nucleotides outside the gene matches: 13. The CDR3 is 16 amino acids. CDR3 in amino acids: CASSLRSDRALDGYTF. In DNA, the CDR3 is TGTGCCAGCAGCTTGAGGTCTGACAGGGCACTTGATGGCTACACCTTC.

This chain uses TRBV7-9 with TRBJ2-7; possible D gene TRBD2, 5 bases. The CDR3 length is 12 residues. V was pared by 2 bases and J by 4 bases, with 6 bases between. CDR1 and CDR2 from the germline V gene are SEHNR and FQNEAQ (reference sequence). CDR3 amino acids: CASSLREYEQYF. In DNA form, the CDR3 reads TGTGCCAGCAGCTTAAGGGAGTACGAGCAGTACTTC.

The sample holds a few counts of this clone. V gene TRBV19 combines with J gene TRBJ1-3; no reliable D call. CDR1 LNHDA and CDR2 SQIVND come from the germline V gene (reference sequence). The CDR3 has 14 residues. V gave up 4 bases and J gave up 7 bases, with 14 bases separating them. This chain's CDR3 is CASSTGATGNTIYF. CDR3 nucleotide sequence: TGTGCCAGTAGTACGGGAGCAACGGGCAACACCATATATTTT.

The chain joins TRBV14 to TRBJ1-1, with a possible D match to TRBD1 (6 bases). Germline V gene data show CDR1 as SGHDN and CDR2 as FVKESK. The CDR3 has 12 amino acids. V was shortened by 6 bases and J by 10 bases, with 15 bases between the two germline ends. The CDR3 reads CASSVTGKGAFF. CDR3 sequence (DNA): TGTGCCAGCAGTGTAACAGGGAAGGGAGCTTTCTTT.

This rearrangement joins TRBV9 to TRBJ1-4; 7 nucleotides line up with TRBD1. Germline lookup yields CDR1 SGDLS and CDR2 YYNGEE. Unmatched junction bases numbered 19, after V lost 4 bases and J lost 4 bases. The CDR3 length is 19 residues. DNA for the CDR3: TGTGCCAGCAGCCCCCAGGATGGGACAGCCCTTGGCGGTAATGAAAAACTGTTTTTT. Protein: CASSPQDGTALGGNEKLFF.

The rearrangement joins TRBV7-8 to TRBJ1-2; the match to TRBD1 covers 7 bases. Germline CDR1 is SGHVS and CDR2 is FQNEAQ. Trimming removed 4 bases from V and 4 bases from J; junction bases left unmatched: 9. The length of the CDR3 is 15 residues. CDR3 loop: CASSSLGQDTYGYTF. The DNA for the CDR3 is TGTGCCAGCAGCTCCCTCGGACAGGATACCTATGGCTACACCTTC.

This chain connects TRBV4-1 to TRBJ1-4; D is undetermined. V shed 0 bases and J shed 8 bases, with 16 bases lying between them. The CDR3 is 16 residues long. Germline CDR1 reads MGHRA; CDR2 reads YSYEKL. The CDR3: CASSQEILSHREKLFF. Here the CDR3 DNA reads TGCGCCAGCAGCCAAGAAATTCTCAGTCACCGGGAAAAACTGTTTTTT.

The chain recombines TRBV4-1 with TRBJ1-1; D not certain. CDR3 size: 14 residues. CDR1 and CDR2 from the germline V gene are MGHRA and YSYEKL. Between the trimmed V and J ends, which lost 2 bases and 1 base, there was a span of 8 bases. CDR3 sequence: CASSQPAWNTEAFF. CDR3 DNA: TGCGCCAGCAGCCAACCGGCATGGAACACTGAAGCTTTCTTT.

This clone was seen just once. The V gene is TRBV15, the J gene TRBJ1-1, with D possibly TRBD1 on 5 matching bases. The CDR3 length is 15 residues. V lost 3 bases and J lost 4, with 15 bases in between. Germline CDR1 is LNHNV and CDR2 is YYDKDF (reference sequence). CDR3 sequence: CATSRGGGLLTEAFF. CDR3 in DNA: TGTGCCACCAGCAGGGGTGGGGGGTTGCTCACTGAAGCTTTCTTT.

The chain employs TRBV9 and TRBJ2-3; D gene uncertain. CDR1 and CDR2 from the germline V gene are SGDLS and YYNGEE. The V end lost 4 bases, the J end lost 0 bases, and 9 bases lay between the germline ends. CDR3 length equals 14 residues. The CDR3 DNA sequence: TGTGCCAGCAGCCCGCACACTAGCACAGATACGCAGTATTTT. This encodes CASSPHTSTDTQYF.

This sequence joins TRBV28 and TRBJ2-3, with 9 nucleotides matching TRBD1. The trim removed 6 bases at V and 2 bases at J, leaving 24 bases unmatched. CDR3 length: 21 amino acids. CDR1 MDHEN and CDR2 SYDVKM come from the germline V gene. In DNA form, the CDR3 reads TGTGCCAGCAGGTCCCACCCGGGACAGGGAATCATCATAAGGCACACAGATACGCAGTATTTT. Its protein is CASRSHPGQGIIIRHTDTQYF.

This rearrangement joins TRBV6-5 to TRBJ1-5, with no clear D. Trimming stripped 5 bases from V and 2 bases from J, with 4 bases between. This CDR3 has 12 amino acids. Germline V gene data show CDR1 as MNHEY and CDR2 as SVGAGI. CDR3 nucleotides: TGTGCCAGCAGTCCTGGCAATCAGCCCCAGCATTTT. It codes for CASSPGNQPQHF.